This is a list of T cell receptor beta chains from one sample in a study of T cell repertoires in cytomegalovirus infection. TCRdb passed the reads through MiXCR, listing each CDR3 protein once. The sample includes 150,000 to 200,000 distinct CDR3 sequences, 28% of them seen just once. Material: PBMCs. The receptors shown here come from a human donor in good health (CMV status not recorded). Some clones in this sample may be carry-over from other donors' samples. The CDR3 runs from the conserved cysteine through the conserved F or W. The D gene is left open where the match is weak. Size values are once, few and many counts, or a class for expanded clones, and some rows have none.

TRBV6-5,TRBJ1-2,TRBD1,few,CASKTGTGRYGYTF,TGTGCCAGCAAAACCGGGACAGGGCGCTATGGCTACACCTTC
TRBV6-1,TRBJ2-6,.,.,CASSWTVPANVLTF,TGTGCCAGCAGCTGGACAGTCCCGGCCAACGTCCTGACTTTC
TRBV27,TRBJ2-1,.,.,CASSLARGPYEQFF,TGTGCCAGCAGTTTAGCCAGGGGACCCTACGAGCAGTTCTTC
TRBV7-2,TRBJ2-7,.,many,CASSLGQGLEQYF,TGTGCCAGCAGCTTAGGGCAGGGCCTCGAGCAGTACTTC
TRBV6-6,TRBJ1-5,.,few,CASSYGPNQPQHF,TGTGCCAGCAGTTATGGTCCTAATCAGCCCCAGCATTTT
TRBV2,TRBJ1-4,TRBD1,few,CASSIDRGREKLFF,TGTGCCAGCAGCATTGACAGGGGAAGAGAAAAACTGTTTTTT
TRBV6-5,TRBJ2-2,.,.,CASSLALLDTGELFF,TGTGCCAGCAGTTTAGCGCTACTTGACACCGGGGAGCTGTTTTTT
TRBV7-8,TRBJ1-1,TRBD1,.,CASSRDSYTEAFF,TGTGCCAGCAGCCGGGACAGCTACACTGAAGCTTTCTTT
TRBV7-2,TRBJ1-2,.,many,CASSHGLSYGYTF,TGTGCCAGCAGCCACGGGCTGAGCTATGGCTACACCTTC
TRBV9,TRBJ1-4,.,.,CASIVGTTNEKLFF,TGTGCCAGCATCGTAGGGACAACTAATGAAAAACTGTTTTTT
TRBV20-1,TRBJ2-1,.,.,CSAGGSSVYNEQFF,TGCAGTGCTGGAGGGTCTAGCGTCTACAATGAGCAGTTCTTC
TRBV11-2,TRBJ1-2,.,.,CASSPKGGGLGYGYTF,TGTGCCAGCAGCCCTAAAGGGGGGGGGCTTGGCTATGGCTACACCTTC
TRBV5-4,TRBJ1-2,TRBD1,.,CASSLDRGHYGYTF,TGTGCCAGCAGCTTGGACAGGGGGCATTATGGCTACACCTTC
TRBV14,TRBJ2-2,.,.,CASSQGSSLGRTGELFF,TGTGCCAGCAGCCAAGGCTCCTCTCTAGGGCGGACCGGGGAGCTGTTTTTT
TRBV7-9,TRBJ2-1,TRBD2,.,CASSLGGGMGEQFF,TGTGCCAGCAGCTTAGGCGGGGGAATGGGTGAGCAGTTCTTC
TRBV11-2,TRBJ2-1,.,.,CASSPNYNEQFF,TGTGCCAGCAGCCCCAATTACAATGAGCAGTTCTTC
TRBV9,TRBJ1-1,.,.,CASSQGFLDTEAFF,TGTGCCAGCAGCCAGGGGTTTCTAGACACTGAAGCTTTCTTT
TRBV11-2,TRBJ2-5,TRBD2,.,CASSLEGGGPEETQYF,TGTGCCAGCAGCTTAGAAGGCGGGGGGCCGGAGGAGACCCAGTACTTC
TRBV12-3/TRBV12-4,TRBJ1-5,.,.,CASSPKGASNQPQHF,TGTGCCAGCAGTCCCAAAGGGGCCAGCAATCAGCCCCAGCATTTT
TRBV7-8,TRBJ2-7,.,few,CASSLDRPSYEQYF,TGTGCCAGCAGCTTAGACAGGCCTTCCTACGAGCAGTACTTC
TRBV10-3,TRBJ1-2,.,few,CAIPREGTAGNYGYTF,TGTGCCATCCCGAGGGAGGGCACGGCCGGTAACTATGGCTACACCTTC
TRBV7-9,TRBJ1-1,TRBD1,.,CASSIRDRGTEAFF,TGTGCCAGCAGCATCCGGGACAGGGGCACTGAAGCTTTCTTT
TRBV20-1,TRBJ2-4,.,.,CSALPLSGGPGDIQYF,TGCAGTGCTCTACCTCTCTCCGGGGGGCCAGGGGACATTCAGTACTTC
TRBV12-3/TRBV12-4,TRBJ2-5,TRBD2,many,CASSFTAGGQETQYF,TGTGCCAGCAGTTTCACAGCGGGGGGCCAAGAGACCCAGTACTTC
TRBV29-1,TRBJ1-2,.,.,CSVEGSTPGYTF,TGCAGCGTTGAAGGTAGTACACCAGGCTACACCTTC
TRBV7-8,TRBJ2-3,.,few,CASSLTHPRTDTQYF,TGTGCCAGCAGCTTAACTCACCCACGGACAGATACGCAGTATTTT
TRBV10-3,TRBJ2-5,.,many,CAISQGGDNSETQYF,TGTGCCATCAGTCAAGGGGGGGACAATTCGGAGACCCAGTACTTC
TRBV7-6,TRBJ1-1,.,.,CASSLAEKGLCTEAFF,TGTGCCAGCAGCTTAGCGGAGAAGGGGTTGTGCACTGAAGCTTTCTTT
TRBV19,TRBJ1-1,TRBD1,.,CASTGQGLNTEAFF,TGTGCCAGTACCGGACAGGGGTTGAACACTGAAGCTTTCTTT
TRBV29-1,TRBJ1-1,.,few,CSVERGLLNTEAFF,TGCAGCGTTGAGAGGGGACTGCTGAACACTGAAGCTTTCTTT
TRBV6-2/TRBV6-3,TRBJ2-7,.,.,CASSSRTTESSYEQYF,TGTGCCAGCAGTTCTCGTACAACAGAGAGCTCCTACGAGCAGTACTTC
TRBV20-1,TRBJ1-2,.,.,CSARDPAVDYGYTF,TGCAGTGCTAGAGATCCTGCCGTCGACTATGGCTACACCTTC
TRBV7-2,TRBJ1-1,.,medium-sized,CASSLSGSTNTEAFF,TGTGCCAGCAGCTTATCCGGGTCTACGAACACTGAAGCTTTCTTT
TRBV6-5,TRBJ1-6,.,few,CASSYPTRDSPLHF,TGTGCCAGCAGTTACCCTACGAGGGATTCACCCCTCCACTTT
TRBV18,TRBJ2-3,TRBD2,few,CASSPRGGVQDTQYF,TGTGCCAGCTCACCCCGCGGGGGGGTGCAAGATACGCAGTATTTT
TRBV6-2/TRBV6-3,TRBJ1-1,.,.,CASSYGASNTEAFF,TGTGCCAGCAGTTACGGGGCATCGAACACTGAAGCTTTCTTT
TRBV4-1,TRBJ2-3,TRBD2,once,CASSPGTSGADTQYF,TGCGCCAGCAGCCCCGGGACTAGCGGGGCCGATACGCAGTATTTT
TRBV7-3,TRBJ2-2,.,few,CASSLQANTGELFF,TGTGCCAGCAGCTTACAGGCGAACACCGGGGAGCTGTTTTTT
TRBV4-1,TRBJ1-3,.,.,CASSRGQGTGNTIYF,TGCGCCAGCAGCCGCGGTCAGGGAACTGGAAACACCATATATTTT
TRBV7-2,TRBJ1-4,.,.,CASSPQGYEKLFF,TGTGCCAGCAGCCCCCAGGGGTATGAAAAACTGTTTTTT
TRBV7-6,TRBJ2-2,TRBD1,.,CASSTIGTGTGELFF,TGTGCCAGCAGCACAATCGGGACAGGGACCGGGGAGCTGTTTTTT
TRBV4-1,TRBJ1-4,.,.,CASSRGTGEKLFF,TGCGCCAGCAGCCGAGGGACTGGTGAAAAACTGTTTTTT
TRBV19,TRBJ1-1,TRBD1,.,CASSVYLGGEITEAFF,TGTGCCAGTAGTGTTTACCTAGGGGGCGAAATCACTGAAGCTTTCTTT
TRBV5-4,TRBJ2-1,.,.,CASSLAANNEQFF,TGTGCCAGCAGCTTGGCGGCAAACAATGAGCAGTTCTTC
TRBV7-3,TRBJ2-1,TRBD2,many,CASSPGLAGGTEQFF,TGTGCCAGCAGCCCGGGACTAGCGGGGGGCACTGAGCAGTTCTTC
TRBV11-3,TRBJ1-1,.,.,CASSRPPSNTEAFF,TGTGCCAGCAGCCGTCCTCCATCGAACACTGAAGCTTTCTTT
TRBV7-8,TRBJ1-2,.,.,CASTPPEKLYGYTF,TGTGCCAGCACCCCCCCGGAAAAGCTCTATGGCTACACCTTC
TRBV5-4,TRBJ2-5,.,.,CASSLEGNRQETQYF,TGTGCCAGCAGCTTGGAAGGAAACAGGCAAGAGACCCAGTACTTC